This entry features one TCR beta chain sequence. What it binds is not known. Amplification used 60 Vbeta primers and 13 Jbeta primers. Source study methods: Later work found approximately 87 million unique TCR beta chains, with 9.5 million to 12 million shared. The protocol was immunoSEQ multiplex PCR, while the TCRdb copy is restricted to in-frame clones and leaves out a portion. That table is the source of V, J and clone size, and D and trimming were worked out from the DNA. The profile covers 210,000 or so clones, with over 70% appearing a single time and about 0.77% taken by the ten largest. This sample is drawn from a study of cytomegalovirus exposure and HLA in healthy donors. Overall study results and limits: It was 150 to 200 TCR beta chains that were listed as cytomegalovirus-associated. There were some V segments, including TRBV6-2 and TRBV6-3, excluded as indistinguishable.

Trimming shortened V by 0 bases and J by 8 bases, and 21 bases separated the two germline ends. This CDR3 has 17 residues. The germline V gene encodes CDR1 SGDLS and CDR2 YYNGEE. The chain links TRBV9 to TRBJ2-1; tentatively, D is TRBD2 (6 bases). The sequence came from a boy aged 2 to 10 in good health and CMV-seronegative. The sample comprised PBMCs. The CDR3 sequence is CASSVVSLAASWDEQFF. The CDR3 bases are TGTGCCAGCAGCGTAGTGTCCTTAGCGGCCAGTTGGGATGAGCAGTTCTTC. The full variable domain, its missing parts supplied by reference TRBV9 and TRBJ2-1, is DSGVTQTPKHLITATGQRVTLRCSPRSGDLSVYWYQQSLDQGLQFLIQYYNGEERAKGNILERFSAQQFPDLHSELNLSSLELGDSALYFCASSVVSLAASWDEQFFGPGTRLTVL.